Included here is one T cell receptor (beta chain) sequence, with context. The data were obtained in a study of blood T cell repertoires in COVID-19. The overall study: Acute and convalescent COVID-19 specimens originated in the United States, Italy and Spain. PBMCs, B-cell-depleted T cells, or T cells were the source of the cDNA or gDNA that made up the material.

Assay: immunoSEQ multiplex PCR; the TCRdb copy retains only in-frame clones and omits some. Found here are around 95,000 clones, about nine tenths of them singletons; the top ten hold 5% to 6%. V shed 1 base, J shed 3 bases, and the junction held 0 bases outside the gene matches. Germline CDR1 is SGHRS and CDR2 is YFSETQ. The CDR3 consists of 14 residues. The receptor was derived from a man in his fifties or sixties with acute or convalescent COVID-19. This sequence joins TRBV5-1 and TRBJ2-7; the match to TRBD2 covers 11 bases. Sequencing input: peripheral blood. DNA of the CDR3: TGCGCCAGCAGCTTGACTAGCGGGAGCTACGAGCAGTACTTC. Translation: CASSLTSGSYEQYF.